This T cell receptor beta chain is drawn from a study of regulatory T cells in long-lasting Graves disease. With iRepertoire HTBI primers and Arm-PCR of CDR3 regions, TCR beta libraries were built. MiXCR, run by TCRdb on the multiplex PCR reads, gives a single entry per CDR3 protein. Counted here are 350,000 to 400,000 distinct CDR3 sequences, 15% to 20% occurring once; the ten biggest clones make up around 21%. This clonotype was observed a handful of times. What it recognizes is unknown. Regarding time point: newly diagnosed GD, antithyroid drugs for less than 3 months. PBMC-extracted RNA yielded the TCR library. Study-wide points: Not thyroid tissue but only peripheral blood was studied.

The CDR3 is made up of 15 amino acids. V lost 2 bases and J lost 5; bases outside the gene matches: 2. Per germline, CDR1 SGDLS and CDR2 YYNGEE. These data were also filed under a second study, of T cells in Graves' hyperthyroidism and ophthalmopathy. That study adds: Uncontrolled infection, other autoimmune disease, pregnancy or lactation disqualified patients from enrolment.

The chain combines TRBV9 with TRBJ1-6, with 9 bases aligning to TRBD1. This TCR was recovered from a woman in her late teens or twenties with Graves disease. The sequenced sample was peripheral blood mononuclear cells (PBMCs), obtained at new diagnosis, from a patient treated with antithyroid drugs. The CDR3 nucleotides read TGTGCCAGCAGCGTCGGGGACAGGGATAATTCACCCCTCCACTTT. It is translated as CASSVGDRDNSPLHF.